One and the same sample provided the 31 T cell receptor beta chains below, sequenced in a study of somatic mutations in cytotoxic T cells in rheumatoid arthritis (dated by TCRdb to about 2017). Library prep was done by the immunoSEQ multiplex PCR assay. In TCRdb, the immuneACCESS table is reduced to in-frame sequences with V and J assigned. These tables do not hold every clone; where another copy was compared, an unresolved V gene accounts for under half, and the others remain unexplained. A total of fewer than 20,000 clones appear in this sample, more than 75% of them only once. Approximately 15% of the sample belongs to the ten largest clones. Sequencing input: CD8+ T cells sorted from blood. The origin of the receptors is a woman between 50 and 59 years old with rheumatoid arthritis.

This chain uses TRBV4-1 with TRBJ1-1; TRBD1 aligns across 8 bases. The CDR3 spans 15 residues. The V segment lost 5 bases and the J segment 8 bases; nucleotides outside the gene matches: 13. Germline loops: CDR1 MGHRA, CDR2 YSYEKL. The CDR3 loop reads CASSSGTDRGEEAFF. CDR3 coding DNA: TGCGCCAGCAGCTCTGGGACAGACAGGGGAGAAGAAGCTTTCTTT.

The chain couples TRBV7-6 to TRBJ2-3, with 7 positions matching TRBD2. Germline CDR1 reads SGHVS; CDR2 reads FNYEAQ. J lost 0 bases, V lost 8 bases, and 2 bases had no gene match. The CDR3 totals 13 residues. CDR3 bases: TGTGCCAGCGGGGGGGGGAGCACAGATACGCAGTATTTT. Amino acids: CASGGGSTDTQYF.

V and J are TRBV5-4 and TRBJ2-6; D gene ambiguous. This CDR3 has 15 residues. CDR1 and CDR2 (germline): SGHNT, YYREEE (reference sequence). V shed 0 bases and J shed 3 bases, with 7 bases lying between them. The CDR3 DNA reads TGTGCCAGCAGCTTGGAGCATCATGGGGCCAACGTCCTGACTTTC. Its translation is CASSLEHHGANVLTF. The full variable domain, with the rest looked up from reference TRBV5-4 and TRBJ2-6, is ETGVTQSPTHLIKTRGQQVTLRCSSQSGHNTVSWYQQALGQGPQFIFQYYREEENGRGNFPPRFSGLQFPNYSSELNVNALELDDSALYLCASSLEHHGANVLTFGAGSRLTVL.

The genes are TRBV11-2 and TRBJ2-7; weak D call: TRBD1 (5 bases). The CDR3 runs 15 residues. Germline V gene data show CDR1 as SGHAT and CDR2 as FQNNGV. Trimming took 2 bases from V and 0 from J, leaving 11 bases between them. Here the CDR3 DNA reads TGTGCCAGCAGCTTATTCACAGGAAGCTCCTACGAGCAGTACTTC. It yields the protein CASSLFTGSSYEQYF.

The V and J genes are TRBV15 and TRBJ2-7; 8 positions match TRBD1. Trimming at V came to 1 base and at J to 8 bases, leaving 7 bases not matched to a gene. This CDR3 is built from 14 residues. Germline V gives CDR1 LNHNV, CDR2 YYDKDF (reference sequence). The CDR3 DNA follows: TGTGCCACCAGCAGAGGTGCAGGGGGCTCGAAGCAGTACTTC. Translation: CATSRGAGGSKQYF.

The rearrangement uses TRBV27 and TRBJ2-7, with TRBD2 matching over 9 bases. Trimming at V came to 6 bases and at J to 4 bases, leaving 7 bases not matched to a gene. From germline, CDR1 is MNHEY and CDR2 SMNVEV (reference sequence). This CDR3 contains 14 residues. The CDR3 protein is CASSAYSGSYEQYF. The CDR3 coding sequence is TGTGCCAGCAGCGCCTATAGCGGGAGTTACGAGCAGTACTTC.

This rearrangement joins TRBV4-1 to TRBJ2-7; perhaps TRBD2 as D (6 bases). Germline V gene sequence: CDR1 MGHRA, CDR2 YSYEKL. The V end was cut by 0 bases, the J end by 4 bases, with 7 bases between. This CDR3 comprises 13 residues. CDR3 coding DNA: TGCGCCAGCAGCCAAGATGGAGGGTACGAGCAGTACTTC. It encodes CASSQDGGYEQYF.

A word on this clone: At one boundary the junction diverges from the germline segment, which might be a read error. The chain couples TRBV6-5 to TRBJ1-5; D unclear. Germline V gene lookup returns CDR1 MNHEY and CDR2 SVGAGI. This CDR3 is 16 amino acids long. CDR3 bases: TGTGCCAGCAGTTACTCACCAGGCGGCAACAATCGGCCCCAGCATTTT. Encoded protein: CASSYSPGGNNRPQHF.

The CDR3 DNA follows: TGTGCCAGCAGTTCGTATGCAAACAGCAATCAGCCCCAGCATTTT. Encoded protein: CASSSYANSNQPQHF. The chain employs TRBV27 and TRBJ1-5; D uncertain. In germline, CDR1 is MNHEY, CDR2 SMNVEV (reference sequence). Trimming pared 4 bases from V and 1 base from J, leaving 11 bases between. This CDR3 comprises 15 residues.

This chain connects TRBV7-6 to TRBJ1-2; 10 positions agree with TRBD1. Trimming cost V 5 bases and J 7 bases; bases outside gene matches: 7. The length of the CDR3 is 14 residues. Germline loops: CDR1 SGHVS, CDR2 FNYEAQ. Written as DNA, the CDR3 is TGTGCCAGCAGCCAGGGGACAGGGGCGGCTGGCTACACCTTC. It is translated as CASSQGTGAAGYTF.

CDR3 loop: CASSLIGRNNEQFF. The CDR3 DNA reads TGTGCCAGCAGTTTAATCGGGAGGAACAATGAGCAGTTCTTC. The gene calls are TRBV27 and TRBJ2-1; 7 bases are a match to TRBD2. V shed 2 bases, J shed 5 bases, and the junction held 3 bases outside the gene matches. CDR1 and CDR2 from the germline V gene are MNHEY and SMNVEV (reference sequence). The CDR3 spans 14 residues.

The chain links TRBV2 to TRBJ1-2, with D hard to call. The germline CDR1 and CDR2 sequences are SNHLY and FYNNEI. V was shortened by 2 bases and J by 3 bases, with 7 bases between the two germline ends. The CDR3 covers 13 residues. The CDR3 loop reads CASSEMRHYGYTF. The CDR3, as DNA: TGTGCCAGCAGTGAAATGAGACACTATGGCTACACCTTC.

The rearrangement links TRBV19 to TRBJ2-2; TRBD1 aligns across 10 bases. CDR1 and CDR2 from the germline V gene are LNHDA and SQIVND (reference sequence). The trim removed 3 bases at V and 3 bases at J, leaving 7 bases unmatched. The CDR3 covers 17 residues. The CDR3 spells CASSIRDRGRDTGELFF. CDR3 bases: TGTGCCAGTAGTATTCGGGACAGGGGTCGGGACACCGGGGAGCTGTTTTTT. Combining the CDR3 with reference TRBV19 and TRBJ2-2 gives the whole variable domain DGGITQSPKYLFRKEGQNVTLSCEQNLNHDAMYWYRQDPGQGLRLIYYSQIVNDFQKGDIAEGYSVSREKKESFPLTVTSAQKNPTAFYLCASSIRDRGRDTGELFFGEGSRLTVL.

The chain joins TRBV28 to TRBJ1-5, with a tentative D call TRBD1 (6 bases). The germline gives CDR1 MDHEN, CDR2 SYDVKM. V shed 5 bases and J shed 6 bases, with 11 bases lying between them. The CDR3 is 13 residues long. This chain's CDR3 is CASSQQGSQPQHF. DNA of the CDR3: TGTGCCAGCAGTCAACAGGGAAGTCAGCCCCAGCATTTT.

The chain employs TRBV27 and TRBJ2-5; 7 bases agree with TRBD1. The CDR3 length is 13 residues. The germline V gene has CDR1 MNHEY and CDR2 SMNVEV (reference sequence). V lost 6 bases to trimming and J lost 5 bases; unmatched junction nucleotides: 6. As DNA, the CDR3 is TGTGCCAGCAGCGACAGGGCTATGGAGACCCAGTACTTC. Amino acid sequence: CASSDRAMETQYF.

The rearrangement joins TRBV27 to TRBJ2-7; possible D gene TRBD2, 5 bases. CDR1 and CDR2 (germline): MNHEY, SMNVEV (reference sequence). Trimming stripped 4 bases from V and 3 bases from J, with 10 bases between. This CDR3 is built from 13 residues. The CDR3 protein is CASSSASRYEQYF. The CDR3 nucleotides are TGTGCCAGCAGTTCTGCTAGCCGCTACGAGCAGTACTTC.

The chain recombines TRBV30 with TRBJ1-1, with D hard to call. V was trimmed by 3 bases and J by 0 bases, leaving 5 bases between them. The germline CDR1 and CDR2 sequences are GTSNPN and SVGIG (reference sequence). This CDR3 is 12 amino acids long. The CDR3 protein is CAWSLMNTEAFF. The CDR3 nucleotides are TGTGCCTGGAGCCTCATGAACACTGAAGCTTTCTTT. Full variable domain (rest looked up from reference TRBV30 and TRBJ1-1): SQTIHQWPATLVQPVGSPLSLECTVEGTSNPNLYWYRQAAGRGLQLLFYSVGIGQISSEVPQNLSASRPQDRQFILSSKKLLLSDSGFYLCAWSLMNTEAFFGQGTRLTVV.

This clone was detected only a few times. The chain has TRBV28 and TRBJ2-3; possibly TRBD1 or TRBD2 for D (5 bases each). V gave up 10 bases and J gave up 7 bases, with 18 bases separating them. This CDR3 is 13 amino acids long. Germline V CDR1 and CDR2: MDHEN, SYDVKM. The CDR3, as DNA: TGTGCCACCTTGTTGGGGCCCGGGAATACGCAGTATTTT. This gives the protein CATLLGPGNTQYF.

The genes are TRBV27 and TRBJ1-2; D is perhaps TRBD1 (5 bases). Trimming shortened V by 5 bases and J by 8 bases, and 24 bases separated the two germline ends. The CDR3 totals 16 residues. Germline values: CDR1 MNHEY, CDR2 SMNVEV (reference sequence). This CDR3 reads CASSPYGGAVEKGYTF. CDR3 coding DNA: TGTGCCAGCAGTCCCTACGGTGGGGCAGTGGAGAAGGGCTACACCTTC.

CDR3 nucleotide sequence: TGTGCCACCAGCGGCTCGCGGGGCGGAACAGGGAATGAGCAGTTCTTC. Amino acids: CATSGSRGGTGNEQFF. The chain recombines TRBV15 with TRBJ2-1; D tentatively reads TRBD1 or TRBD2 (6 bases each). Trimming pared 5 bases from V and 7 bases from J, leaving 21 bases between. The CDR3 sequence is 16 residues long. Germline V gene lookup returns CDR1 LNHNV and CDR2 YYDKDF (reference sequence).

This clone turned up a few times. The genes are TRBV11-2 and TRBJ1-2, with D unclear. The germline V gene has CDR1 SGHAT and CDR2 FQNNGV. This CDR3 spans 15 amino acids. V gave up 0 bases and J gave up 2 bases, with 10 bases separating them. As DNA, the CDR3 is TGTGCCAGCAGCTTAGATCCGGGGATGAACTATGGCTACACCTTC. It is translated as CASSLDPGMNYGYTF.

This CDR3 is CASTSPDRGNNEQFF. The CDR3 nucleotides read TGTGCCAGCACCTCCCCGGACAGGGGAAACAATGAGCAGTTCTTC. This chain connects TRBV28 to TRBJ2-1; the match to TRBD1 covers 9 bases. V trimming: 7 bases; J trimming: 5 bases; junction bases outside the gene matches: 9. The CDR3 runs to 15 residues. CDR1 is MDHEN, CDR2 SYDVKM, per germline.

V usage is TRBV6-1 and J usage is TRBJ2-7, with D perhaps TRBD2 (5 bases). Deletions cut 0 bases from V and 4 bases from J, with 13 bases between. The CDR3 sequence is 15 residues long. CDR1 and CDR2 from the germline V gene are MNHNS and SASEGT. CDR3 sequence: CASSEAPSLGYEQYF. In DNA, the CDR3 is TGTGCCAGCAGTGAAGCGCCTAGCCTGGGTTACGAGCAGTACTTC.

The gene calls are TRBV29-1 and TRBJ1-1; 8 bases are shared with TRBD1. The CDR3 covers 13 residues. Germline CDR1 is SQVTM and CDR2 is ANQGSEA. After removal of 5 bases from V and 4 bases from J, the junction contained 6 bases not matched to a gene. The CDR3 nucleotides read TGCAGCGTTCTCAAGGACAGGGCCACTGAAGCTTTCTTT. Amino acid sequence: CSVLKDRATEAFF.

This chain uses TRBV5-5 with TRBJ1-1; D is unresolved. CDR1 and CDR2 (germline): SGHKS, YYEKEE (reference sequence). V dropped 1 base and J dropped 0 bases, with 13 bases sitting between them. There are 16 residues in the CDR3. In nucleotides, the CDR3 is TGTGCCAGCAGCTTGAGCGACCGAGTTATGAACACTGAAGCTTTCTTT. Amino acids: CASSLSDRVMNTEAFF.

The chain couples TRBV11-2 to TRBJ1-1; D perhaps matches TRBD1 (5 bases). Germline V CDR1 and CDR2: SGHAT, FQNNGV. Between the trimmed V and J ends, which lost 4 bases and 3 bases, there was a span of 15 bases. This CDR3 has 15 residues. The CDR3 DNA follows: TGTGCCAGCAGCTCGTATAGGGGTGCGGACACTGAAGCTTTCTTT. Translating it yields CASSSYRGADTEAFF.

The rearrangement links TRBV7-8 to TRBJ2-7; TRBD1 matches 7 bases. Germline CDR1 and CDR2: SGHVS and FQNEAQ. J was trimmed by 2 bases and V by 4 bases; bases with no gene match: 5. The CDR3 length is 14 residues. The CDR3 nucleotides read TGTGCCAGCAGCTACCGGGACAGCCCCTACGAGCAGTACTTC. Its translation: CASSYRDSPYEQYF. The full variable domain, its missing parts supplied by reference TRBV7-8 and TRBJ2-7, is GAGVSQSPRYKVAKRGQDVALRCDPISGHVSLFWYQQALGQGPEFLTYFQNEAQLDKSGLPSDRFFAERPEGSVSTLKIQRTQQEDSAVYLCASSYRDSPYEQYFGPGTRLTVT.

This chain connects TRBV13 to TRBJ1-2, with D hard to call. V was cut by 0 bases and J by 3 bases, with 11 bases left in between. The germline V gene has CDR1 PRHDT and CDR2 FYEKMQ (reference sequence). The CDR3 extends over 15 amino acids. The CDR3 region has the DNA TGTGCCAGCAGCTTAGGAGGGAGGATGGACTATGGCTACACCTTC. It encodes CASSLGGRMDYGYTF. The full variable domain, its missing parts supplied by reference TRBV13 and TRBJ1-2, is AAGVIQSPRHLIKEKRETATLKCYPIPRHDTVYWYQQGPGQDPQFLISFYEKMQSDKGSIPDRFSAQQFSDYHSELNMSSLELGDSALYFCASSLGGRMDYGYTFGSGTRLTVV.

In its sample, this clone was seen a few times. This sequence joins TRBV4-1 and TRBJ1-5; TRBD1 aligns across 9 bases. Trimming removed 3 bases from V and 2 bases from J; junction bases left unmatched: 8. This CDR3 has 17 amino acids. Germline CDR1 reads MGHRA; CDR2 reads YSYEKL. In nucleotides, the CDR3 is TGCGCCAGCAGCCATCACCTCACAGGGGGCGGCAATCAGCCCCAGCATTTT. Its translation is CASSHHLTGGGNQPQHF.

The genes are TRBV9 and TRBJ1-2; D is undetermined. CDR3 length: 11 residues. Germline values: CDR1 SGDLS, CDR2 YYNGEE. Trimming pared 3 bases from V and 1 base from J, leaving 1 base between. CDR3 amino acids: CASSGNYGYTF. CDR3 bases: TGTGCCAGCAGCGGTAACTATGGCTACACCTTC.

This clone was counted a few times. The chain links TRBV4-2 to TRBJ2-7; weak D call: TRBD2 (5 bases). CDR1 is LGHNA, CDR2 YNFKEQ, per germline. CDR3 size: 15 residues. Between the trimmed V and J ends, which lost 4 bases and 3 bases, there was a span of 16 bases. In DNA, the CDR3 is TGTGCCAGCAGCCCCATTTTTGAGGGTAACTACGAGCAGTACTTC. Amino acid sequence: CASSPIFEGNYEQYF.